These 5 T cell receptor beta chains originate from one sample sequenced in a study of T cell responses to AZD1222 COVID-19 vaccine (dated by TCRdb to the early 2020s). This specimen's time point label, per the study, means: baseline before first vaccination. The receptor library was made with the immunoSEQ multiplex PCR assay. TCRdb provides this immuneACCESS table in a form limited to in-frame rearrangements. Some clones are lacking; in checked studies, under half of them reflect an unresolved V gene, and why the rest are absent is not known. Present in this sample are about 120,000 clones, approximately 90% of which were seen just once. Of the sample, just over 7% falls within the top ten clones. The sequences come from peripheral blood, collected on day 0 of AZD1222 vaccination. The source is an adult in good health.

The chain is built from TRBV19 and TRBJ2-2; 7 positions match TRBD2. Per the germline V gene, CDR1 is LNHDA and CDR2 is SQIVND (reference sequence). Unmatched junction bases numbered 5, after V lost 1 base and J lost 0 bases. This CDR3 region has 17 residues. The CDR3 sequence is CASSIGPAGSNTGELFF. Written as DNA, the CDR3 is TGTGCCAGTAGTATAGGCCCAGCGGGATCGAACACCGGGGAGCTGTTTTTT. Full variable domain (remainder filled in from reference TRBV19 and TRBJ2-2): DGGITQSPKYLFRKEGQNVTLSCEQNLNHDAMYWYRQDPGQGLRLIYYSQIVNDFQKGDIAEGYSVSREKKESFPLTVTSAQKNPTAFYLCASSIGPAGSNTGELFFGEGSRLTVL.

This clone came up once. The V call is TRBV15, the J call TRBJ1-3; D ambiguous. The CDR3 sequence is 15 residues long. V was pared by 5 bases and J by 0 bases, with 11 bases between. Germline loops: CDR1 LNHNV, CDR2 YYDKDF (reference sequence). The chain's CDR3 is CATSPRTVSGNTIYF. DNA for the CDR3: TGTGCCACCAGCCCAAGGACCGTCTCTGGAAACACCATATATTTT.

This chain joins TRBV28 and TRBJ1-1; TRBD1 might be the D (6 bases). The germline V gene has CDR1 MDHEN and CDR2 SYDVKM. Trimming stripped 3 bases from V and 7 bases from J, with 15 bases between. This CDR3 spans 14 amino acids. The CDR3 here is CASSFLGARDEAFF. For the CDR3, the DNA is TGTGCCAGCAGTTTCCTGGGGGCGCGAGATGAAGCTTTCTTT.

The chain uses TRBV11-2 and TRBJ1-1, with D tentatively TRBD1 (6 bases). V lost 3 bases and J lost 0, with 11 bases in between. This CDR3 is built from 15 residues. In germline, CDR1 is SGHAT, CDR2 FQNNGV. The CDR3 reads CASSFPGTMNTEAFF. CDR3 bases: TGTGCCAGCAGCTTCCCAGGGACAATGAACACTGAAGCTTTCTTT.

This chain links TRBV19 with TRBJ2-2; D is ambiguous. The CDR3 is 15 amino acids. V was cut by 4 bases and J by 6 bases, with 15 bases left in between. The germline CDR1 and CDR2 sequences are LNHDA and SQIVND (reference sequence). CDR3 DNA: TGTGCCAGTAGTAAGGTTAGCCGGCGGCCCGGGGAGCTGTTTTTT. Residues: CASSKVSRRPGELFF.